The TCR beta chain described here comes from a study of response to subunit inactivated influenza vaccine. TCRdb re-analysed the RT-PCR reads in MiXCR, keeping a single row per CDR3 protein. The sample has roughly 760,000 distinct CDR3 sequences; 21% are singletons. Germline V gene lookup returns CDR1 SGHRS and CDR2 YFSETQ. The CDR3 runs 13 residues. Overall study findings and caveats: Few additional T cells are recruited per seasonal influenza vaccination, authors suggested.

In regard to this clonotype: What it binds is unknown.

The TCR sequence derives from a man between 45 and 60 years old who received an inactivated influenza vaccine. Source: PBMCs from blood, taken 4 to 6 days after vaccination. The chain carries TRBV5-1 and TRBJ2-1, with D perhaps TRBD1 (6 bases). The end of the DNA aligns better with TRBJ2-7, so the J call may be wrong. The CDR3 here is CASSPQGYNEQYF. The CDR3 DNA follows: TGCGCCAGCAGCCCTCAGGGGTACAATGAGCAGTACTTC.